This T cell receptor (beta chain) was identified in a study of T cell responses to AZD1222 COVID-19 vaccine. Study outcomes and limitations: There were vaccine-associated CD4 TCRs across spike, dominant at 160-218 and 743-854. Donors were mostly white British, more females; clonal diversity possibly underestimated.

Details on this clone: Its target is not known.

The analysis combined second doses at about 4 or about 12 weeks. The table came from immunoSEQ multiplex PCR; TCRdb's copy has only in-frame clones and leaves some out. The profile shows 100,000 or so clones, 75% to 90% of them singletons. This receptor was taken from an adult who received the AZD1222 COVID-19 vaccine. Sequencing used peripheral blood, obtained 28 days after the second AZD1222 dose.

The CDR3 coding sequence is TGTGCCAGCAGCAAACTGACCGGGACTAATACGCAGTATTTT. It codes for CASSKLTGTNTQYF. V gene TRBV21-1 combines with J gene TRBJ2-3; TRBD2 is taken as the D call from the table, unchecked against the DNA. TRBV21-1 is a pseudogene segment. The CDR3 is 14 residues long.